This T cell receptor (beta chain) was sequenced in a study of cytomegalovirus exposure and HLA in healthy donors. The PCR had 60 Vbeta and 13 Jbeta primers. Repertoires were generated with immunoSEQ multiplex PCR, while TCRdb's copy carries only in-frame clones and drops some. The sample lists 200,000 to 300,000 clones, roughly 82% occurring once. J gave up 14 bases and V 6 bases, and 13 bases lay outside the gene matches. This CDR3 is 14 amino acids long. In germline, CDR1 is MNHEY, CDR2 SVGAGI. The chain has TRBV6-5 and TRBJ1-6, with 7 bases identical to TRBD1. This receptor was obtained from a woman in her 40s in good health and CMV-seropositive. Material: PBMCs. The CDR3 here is CASRVTGPRGTLHF. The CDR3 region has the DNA TGTGCCAGCAGAGTTACGGGCCCCAGGGGGACCCTCCACTTT.